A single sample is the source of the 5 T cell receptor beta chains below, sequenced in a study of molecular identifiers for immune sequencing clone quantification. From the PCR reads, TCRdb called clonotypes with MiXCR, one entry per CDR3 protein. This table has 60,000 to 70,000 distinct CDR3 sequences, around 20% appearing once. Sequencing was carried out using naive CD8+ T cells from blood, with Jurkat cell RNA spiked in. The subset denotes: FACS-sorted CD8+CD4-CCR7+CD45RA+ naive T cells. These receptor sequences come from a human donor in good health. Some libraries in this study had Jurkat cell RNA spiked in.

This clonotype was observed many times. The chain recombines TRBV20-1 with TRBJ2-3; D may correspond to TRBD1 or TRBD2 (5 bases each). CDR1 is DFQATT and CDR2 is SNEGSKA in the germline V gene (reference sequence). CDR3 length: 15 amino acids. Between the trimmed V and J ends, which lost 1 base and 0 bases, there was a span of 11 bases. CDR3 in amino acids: CSARGWGSSTDTQYF. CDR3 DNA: TGCAGTGCTAGAGGATGGGGGTCTAGCACAGATACGCAGTATTTT.

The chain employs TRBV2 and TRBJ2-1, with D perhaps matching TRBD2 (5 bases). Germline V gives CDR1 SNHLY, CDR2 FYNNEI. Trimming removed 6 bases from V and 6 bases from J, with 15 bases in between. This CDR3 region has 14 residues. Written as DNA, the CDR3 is TGTGCCAGCAGCCCTCCGGGAACTTTCAATGAGCAGTTCTTC. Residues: CASSPPGTFNEQFF. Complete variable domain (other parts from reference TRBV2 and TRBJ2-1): EPEVTQTPSHQVTQMGQEVILRCVPISNHLYFYWYRQILGQKVEFLVSFYNNEISEKSEIFDDQFSVERPDGSNFTLKIRSTKLEDSAMYFCASSPPGTFNEQFFGPGTRLTVL.

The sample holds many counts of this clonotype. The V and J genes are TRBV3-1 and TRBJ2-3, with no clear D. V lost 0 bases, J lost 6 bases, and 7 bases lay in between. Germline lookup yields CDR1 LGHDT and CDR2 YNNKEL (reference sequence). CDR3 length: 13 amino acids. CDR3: CASSQERIDTQYF. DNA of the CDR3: TGTGCCAGCAGCCAAGAAAGGATCGATACGCAGTATTTT.

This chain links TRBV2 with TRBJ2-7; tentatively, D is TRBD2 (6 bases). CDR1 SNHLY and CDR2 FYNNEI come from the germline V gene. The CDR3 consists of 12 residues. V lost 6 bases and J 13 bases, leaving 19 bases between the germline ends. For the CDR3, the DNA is TGTGCCAGCAGGACCCAAAGCGGGCAGGTTTACTTC. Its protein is CASRTQSGQVYF.

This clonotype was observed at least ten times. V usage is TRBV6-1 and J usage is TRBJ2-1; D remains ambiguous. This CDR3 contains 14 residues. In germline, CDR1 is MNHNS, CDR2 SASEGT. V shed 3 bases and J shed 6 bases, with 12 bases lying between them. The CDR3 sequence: CASSDWAFTNEQFF. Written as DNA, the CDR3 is TGTGCCAGCAGTGACTGGGCCTTCACCAATGAGCAGTTCTTC.